Following are 28 T cell receptor beta chains from one sample sequenced in a study of blood T cell repertoires in COVID-19. Repertoires were generated with immunoSEQ multiplex PCR, while TCRdb's copy carries only in-frame clones and drops some. Of approximately 260,000 clones in the sample, roughly four fifths were seen once. The sequenced sample was peripheral blood. The receptors stem from a woman of 80 years or more with acute or convalescent COVID-19.

The chain recombines TRBV29-1 with TRBJ2-7; D not resolved. The V end was cut by 2 bases, the J end by 3 bases, with 8 bases between. Germline assignment: CDR1 SQVTM and CDR2 ANQGSEA. This CDR3 is 12 amino acids long. The CDR3 loop is CSVETGRYEQYF. The CDR3 DNA reads as TGCAGCGTTGAAACGGGTCGCTACGAGCAGTACTTC.

The chain links TRBV21-1 to TRBJ1-3; the DNA was not compared with TRBD1, the D call given in the table. TRBV21-1 is a known pseudogene. CDR3 length: 18 residues. DNA of the CDR3: TGTGCCAGCAGGGTGGGGAGGACAGGGCTAAGCTCTGGAAACACCATATATTTT. Translation: CASRVGRTGLSSGNTIYF.

The V call is TRBV3-1 (or the pseudogene TRBV3-2), the J call TRBJ1-1; D is unclear. The CDR3 runs to 15 residues. The germline CDR1 and CDR2 sequences are LGHDT and YNNKEL (reference sequence). V was cut by 6 bases and J by 3 bases, with 17 bases left in between. The CDR3 region has the DNA TGTGCCAGCAGAAGGTCAACCGCCGGGGACACTGAAGCTTTCTTT. Protein: CASRRSTAGDTEAFF.

The chain couples TRBV14 to TRBJ1-1; no clear D gene. This CDR3 comprises 15 residues. V was pared by 1 base and J by 1 base, with 10 bases between. CDR1 and CDR2 from the germline V gene are SGHDN and FVKESK. The CDR3 is CASSQGALWNTEAFF. The CDR3 nucleotides are TGTGCCAGCAGCCAAGGGGCCCTGTGGAACACTGAAGCTTTCTTT.

Points on this clone: A read error may account for a junction end that differs from germline. V is TRBV5-4 and J is TRBJ2-3; 9 positions match TRBD2. The CDR3 consists of 19 residues. The germline gives CDR1 SGHNT, CDR2 YYREEE (reference sequence). The CDR3 sequence is CASSPGLATSRPSTNTQYF. The CDR3 DNA reads TGTGCCAGCAGCCCCGGACTAGCGACCTCAAGGCCCTCCACAAATACGCAGTATTTT.

The rearrangement joins TRBV5-1 to TRBJ1-3; 7 nucleotides align to TRBD1. The germline CDR1 and CDR2 sequences are SGHRS and YFSETQ. The J segment lost 2 bases and the V segment lost 1 base, leaving 0 bases of the junction unmatched. The CDR3 is made up of 14 amino acids. The CDR3, as DNA: TGCGCCAGCAGCTTGACAGGGGCTGGAAACACCATATATTTT. It specifies CASSLTGAGNTIYF.

This rearrangement joins TRBV5-1 to TRBJ2-2; D possibly corresponds to TRBD1 (6 bases). Deletions cut 3 bases from V and 4 bases from J, with 13 bases between. There are 15 residues in the CDR3. CDR1 is SGHRS, CDR2 YFSETQ, per germline. Written as DNA, the CDR3 is TGCGCCAGCAGCTCCTCACAGGGTTTCACCGGGGAGCTGTTTTTT. Translating gives CASSSSQGFTGELFF.

This clone was recorded once. The rearrangement links TRBV5-1 to TRBJ1-3, with D uncertain. Germline-derived CDR1 and CDR2 are SGHRS and YFSETQ. CDR3 length: 14 amino acids. The V and J ends lost 4 bases and 0 bases respectively, with 8 bases between them. The CDR3 spells CASSQDFSGNTIYF. The DNA for the CDR3 is TGCGCCAGCAGCCAGGACTTCTCTGGAAACACCATATATTTT.

The gene calls are TRBV19 and TRBJ1-5; a weak D match, TRBD1 (6 bases). The CDR3 is 14 amino acids. Between the trimmed V and J ends, which lost 4 bases and 4 bases, there was a span of 11 bases. Germline V CDR1 and CDR2: LNHDA, SQIVND (reference sequence). The CDR3 region is CASSTGDKNQPQHF. DNA of the CDR3: TGTGCCAGTAGTACAGGGGACAAAAATCAGCCCCAGCATTTT.

This sequence joins TRBV5-8 and TRBJ1-3; possible D gene TRBD1, 5 bases. Germline CDR1 SGHTS, CDR2 YDEGEE. V was trimmed by 4 bases and J by 0 bases, leaving 14 bases between them. The CDR3 consists of 16 residues. CDR3 in amino acids: CASSHLTVPSGNTIYF. The CDR3 DNA reads TGTGCCAGCAGCCACCTGACAGTCCCCTCTGGAAACACCATATATTTT.

V usage is TRBV28 and J usage is TRBJ1-1, with a tentative D call TRBD1 (5 bases). Germline V gene sequence: CDR1 MDHEN, CDR2 SYDVKM. V was trimmed by 11 bases and J by 5 bases, leaving 12 bases between them. CDR3 length: 11 residues. The CDR3 nucleotides read TGTGCCGCAGAGACAGAGACTGAAGCTTTCTTT. Encoded protein: CAAETETEAFF.

This chain links TRBV5-1 with TRBJ1-3, with D maybe TRBD1 (5 bases). The CDR3 sequence is 16 residues long. Germline V gives CDR1 SGHRS, CDR2 YFSETQ. V lost 0 bases, J lost 0 bases, and 10 bases lay in between. The CDR3 DNA reads as TGCGCCAGCAGCTTGGCACAGGTTTTCTCTGGAAACACCATATATTTT. This translates into CASSLAQVFSGNTIYF.

This clone occurred once. The CDR3 here is CASSPSPQGPGNQPQHF. Written as DNA, the CDR3 is TGTGCCAGCAGCCCCTCACCACAGGGCCCGGGCAATCAGCCCCAGCATTTT. This chain uses TRBV11-2 with TRBJ1-5, with D possibly matching TRBD1 (6 bases). Germline lookup yields CDR1 SGHAT and CDR2 FQNNGV. The V end lost 5 bases, the J end lost 2 bases, and 19 bases lay between the germline ends. The CDR3 length is 17 residues.

The J gene is TRBJ1-2, the V gene TRBV6-6; 7 positions agree with TRBD1. The CDR3 runs to 13 residues. The junction had 5 bases not matched to a gene; V was cut back by 7 bases and J by 3 bases. The V gene's germline CDR1 is MNHNY and CDR2 SVGAGI (reference sequence). Here the CDR3 DNA reads TGTGCCAGCAAAGAACAGGGGTACTATGGCTACACCTTC. Protein product: CASKEQGYYGYTF.

The genes are TRBV5-6 and TRBJ1-2, with D possibly matching TRBD1 (5 bases). From germline, CDR1 is SGHDT and CDR2 YYEEEE. This CDR3 spans 14 amino acids. With 1 base removed from V and 5 bases from J, the gap between germline ends came to 12 bases. The CDR3 DNA reads as TGTGCCAGCAGCTTGTCCGGCAGGGCTTATGGCTACACCTTC. It is translated as CASSLSGRAYGYTF.

The rearrangement uses TRBV7-9 and TRBJ2-1; 10 nucleotides agree with TRBD1. V trimming: 4 bases; J trimming: 9 bases; junction bases outside the gene matches: 12. The germline gives CDR1 SEHNR, CDR2 FQNEAQ (reference sequence). CDR3 size: 16 residues. CDR3 sequence reads: CASSSFVDRGFLEQFF. CDR3 nucleotides: TGTGCCAGCAGCTCGTTCGTGGACAGGGGGTTCCTTGAGCAGTTCTTC.

The rearrangement joins TRBV5-1 to TRBJ2-7; TRBD1 matches 7 bases. V was pared by 2 bases and J by 3 bases, with 26 bases of the junction left unmatched. CDR1 is SGHRS, CDR2 YFSETQ, per germline. The CDR3 has 21 residues. CDR3 sequence (DNA): TGCGCCAGCAGCTTCCAACCTCCGGGGAGACAGGGTTCCGTTAGGATCTACGAGCAGTACTTC. Amino acid sequence: CASSFQPPGRQGSVRIYEQYF.

The chain combines TRBV15 with TRBJ1-1, with 9 bases aligning to TRBD1. Trimming took 0 bases from V and 3 from J; bases not matched to a gene: 2. The CDR3 totals 15 residues. The germline gives CDR1 LNHNV, CDR2 YYDKDF (reference sequence). The DNA for the CDR3 is TGTGCCACCAGCAGAGAAGACAGGGGGTACACTGAAGCTTTCTTT. It is translated as CATSREDRGYTEAFF.

This chain uses TRBV4-2 with TRBJ2-2, with D possibly matching TRBD2 (6 bases). In germline, CDR1 is LGHNA, CDR2 YNFKEQ. V dropped 0 bases and J dropped 0 bases, with 11 bases sitting between them. The CDR3 spans 17 residues. The CDR3 sequence: CASSQDFRGSNTGELFF. The CDR3 region has the DNA TGTGCCAGCAGCCAAGATTTTCGGGGGTCGAACACCGGGGAGCTGTTTTTT.

The V and J genes are TRBV5-4 and TRBJ1-1; the D gene is possibly TRBD1 (5 bases). This CDR3 is 15 amino acids long. Trimming cost V 0 bases and J 1 base, with 10 bases left between them. Germline assignment: CDR1 SGHNT and CDR2 YYREEE (reference sequence). The CDR3 sequence is CASSLGAGWNTEAFF. The CDR3 nucleotides are TGTGCCAGCAGCTTGGGGGCAGGGTGGAACACTGAAGCTTTCTTT.

This clone was detected once. The sample contains more than one DNA sequence encoding this CDR3. The rearrangement joins TRBV7-9 to TRBJ2-5; TRBD2 matches 7 bases. Trimming cost V 2 bases and J 7 bases; bases outside gene matches: 7. The germline CDR1 and CDR2 sequences are SEHNR and FQNEAQ (reference sequence). This CDR3 region has 14 residues. The DNA for the CDR3 is TGTGCCAGCAGCTTATCGGGGGGTCGGGGGACCCAGTACTTC. This translates into CASSLSGGRGTQYF.

The genes are TRBV6-5 and TRBJ1-5, with D unclear. The CDR3 totals 14 residues. V lost 6 bases, J lost 1 base, and 10 bases lay in between. Looked up from germline, CDR1 is MNHEY and CDR2 is SVGAGI. CDR3 sequence reads: CASRPPGSNQPQHF. The CDR3 DNA is TGTGCCAGCAGACCTCCGGGAAGCAATCAGCCCCAGCATTTT.

V gene TRBV27 combines with J gene TRBJ2-5; the D gene is possibly TRBD1 (6 bases). Germline values: CDR1 MNHEY, CDR2 SMNVEV (reference sequence). The CDR3 covers 15 residues. V was pared by 5 bases and J by 0 bases, with 13 bases between. CDR3 DNA: TGTGCCAGCAGTCCACTGAGGGGGTACCAAGAGACCCAGTACTTC. It encodes CASSPLRGYQETQYF.

The chain combines TRBV18 with TRBJ2-7, with 10 bases identical to TRBD1. From germline, CDR1 is KGHSH and CDR2 LQKENI. This CDR3 has 14 amino acids. The trim removed 4 bases at V and 4 bases at J, leaving 4 bases unmatched. The CDR3 loop reads CASSHGDRGYEQYF. The CDR3 DNA follows: TGTGCCAGCTCACACGGGGACAGGGGTTACGAGCAGTACTTC.

This chain joins TRBV11-3 and TRBJ2-5; maybe TRBD1 (6 bases). Germline V lookup: CDR1 SGHNT, CDR2 YENEEA. The CDR3 covers 15 residues. Between the trimmed V and J ends, which lost 1 base and 5 bases, there was a span of 14 bases. The CDR3 sequence is CASSLVYGGGETQYF. The DNA for the CDR3 is TGTGCCAGCAGCTTAGTCTATGGTGGGGGCGAGACCCAGTACTTC.

This chain uses TRBV3-1 (or the pseudogene TRBV3-2) with TRBJ2-2; a weak D match, TRBD2 (5 bases). The V gene's germline CDR1 is LGHDT and CDR2 YNNKEL (reference sequence). Trimming removed 1 base from V and 0 bases from J, with 9 bases in between. CDR3 length: 16 amino acids. The CDR3 here is CASSQGVGTNTGELFF. CDR3 coding DNA: TGTGCCAGCAGCCAAGGGGTCGGGACGAACACCGGGGAGCTGTTTTTT.

Only one count was recorded for this clone. CDR3 nucleotides: TGTGCCAGCAGCCAAGACAGGGTCCAGCCCCAGCATTTT. Its protein product is CASSQDRVQPQHF. The chain carries TRBV6-5 and TRBJ1-5; TRBD1 matches at 7 bases. Germline assignment: CDR1 MNHEY and CDR2 SVGAGI. The CDR3 runs to 13 residues. The V gene end was trimmed by 6 bases and the J gene end by 7 bases; junction bases not matched to a gene: 6.

The chain carries TRBV19 and TRBJ2-1; a weak D match, TRBD1 (6 bases). V shed 6 bases and J shed 4 bases, with 19 bases lying between them. Germline V gene data show CDR1 as LNHDA and CDR2 as SQIVND (reference sequence). The CDR3 has 16 residues. The CDR3 spells CASRQGRAGEYNEQFF. CDR3 nucleotide sequence: TGTGCCAGTAGGCAAGGCAGGGCAGGGGAGTACAATGAGCAGTTCTTC.